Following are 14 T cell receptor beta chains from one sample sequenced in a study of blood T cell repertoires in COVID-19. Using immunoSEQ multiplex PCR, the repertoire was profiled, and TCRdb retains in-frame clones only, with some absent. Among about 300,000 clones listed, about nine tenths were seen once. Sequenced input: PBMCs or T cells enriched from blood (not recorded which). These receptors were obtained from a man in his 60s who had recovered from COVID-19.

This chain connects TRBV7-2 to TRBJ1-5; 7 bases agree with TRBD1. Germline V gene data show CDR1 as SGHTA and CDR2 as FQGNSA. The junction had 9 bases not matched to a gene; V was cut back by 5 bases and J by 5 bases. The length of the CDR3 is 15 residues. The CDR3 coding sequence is TGTGCCAGCAGCCCTCCAGGGGACAGCTATCAGCCCCAGCATTTT. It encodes CASSPPGDSYQPQHF.

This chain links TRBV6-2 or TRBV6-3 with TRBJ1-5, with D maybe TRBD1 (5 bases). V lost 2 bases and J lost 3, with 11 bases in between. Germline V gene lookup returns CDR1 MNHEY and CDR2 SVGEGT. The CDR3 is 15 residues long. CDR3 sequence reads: CASSYSGANNQPQHF. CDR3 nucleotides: TGTGCCAGCAGTTACAGTGGGGCCAACAATCAGCCCCAGCATTTT.

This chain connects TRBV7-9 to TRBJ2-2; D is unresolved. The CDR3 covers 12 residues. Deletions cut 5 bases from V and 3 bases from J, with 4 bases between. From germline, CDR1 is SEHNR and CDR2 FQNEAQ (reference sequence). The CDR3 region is CASSPYTGELFF. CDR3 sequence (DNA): TGTGCCAGCAGCCCCTACACCGGGGAGCTGTTTTTT.

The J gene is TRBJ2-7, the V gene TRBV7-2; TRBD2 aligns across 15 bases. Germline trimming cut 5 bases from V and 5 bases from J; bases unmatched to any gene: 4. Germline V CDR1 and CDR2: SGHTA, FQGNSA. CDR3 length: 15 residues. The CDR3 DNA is TGTGCCAGCAGCGCCGGGACTAGCGGGAGGCACGAGCAGTACTTC. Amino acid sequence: CASSAGTSGRHEQYF.

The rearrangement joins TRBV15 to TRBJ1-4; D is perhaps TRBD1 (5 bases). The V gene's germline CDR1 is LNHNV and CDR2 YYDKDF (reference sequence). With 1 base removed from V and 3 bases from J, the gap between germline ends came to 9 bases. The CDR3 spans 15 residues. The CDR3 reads CATSRGGAPNEKLFF. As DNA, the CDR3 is TGTGCCACCAGCAGAGGTGGGGCACCTAATGAAAAACTGTTTTTT.

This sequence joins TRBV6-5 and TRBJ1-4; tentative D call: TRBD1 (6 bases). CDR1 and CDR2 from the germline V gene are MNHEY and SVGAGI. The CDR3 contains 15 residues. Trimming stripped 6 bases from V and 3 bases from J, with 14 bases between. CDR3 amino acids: CASRKDGTPNEKLFF. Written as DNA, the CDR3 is TGTGCCAGCAGGAAGGACGGGACACCTAATGAAAAACTGTTTTTT.

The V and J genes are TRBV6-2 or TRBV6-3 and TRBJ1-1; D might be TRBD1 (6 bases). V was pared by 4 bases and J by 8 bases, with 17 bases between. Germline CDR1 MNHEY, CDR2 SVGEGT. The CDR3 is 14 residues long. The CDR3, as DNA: TGTGCCAGCAGTTTTTTTTCGGGGGGCTCCGAAGCTTTCTTT. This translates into CASSFFSGGSEAFF.

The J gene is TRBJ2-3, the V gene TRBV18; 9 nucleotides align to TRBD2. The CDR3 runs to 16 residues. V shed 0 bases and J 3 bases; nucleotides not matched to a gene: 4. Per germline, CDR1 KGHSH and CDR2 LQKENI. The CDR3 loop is CASSPPAGGSTDTQYF. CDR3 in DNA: TGTGCCAGCTCACCACCCGCGGGAGGGTCTACAGATACGCAGTATTTT.

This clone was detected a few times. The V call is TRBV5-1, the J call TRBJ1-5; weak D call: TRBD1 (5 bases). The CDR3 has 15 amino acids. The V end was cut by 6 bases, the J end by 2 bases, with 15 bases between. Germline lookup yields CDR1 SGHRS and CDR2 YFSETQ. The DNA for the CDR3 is TGCGCCAGCACCCCAGGGACGGGAGGCAATCAGCCCCAGCATTTT. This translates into CASTPGTGGNQPQHF. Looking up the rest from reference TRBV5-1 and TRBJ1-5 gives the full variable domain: KAGVTQTPRYLIKTRGQQVTLSCSPISGHRSVSWYQQTPGQGLQFLFEYFSETQRNKGNFPGRFSGRQFSNSRSEMNVSTLELGDSALYLCASTPGTGGNQPQHFGDGTRLSIL.

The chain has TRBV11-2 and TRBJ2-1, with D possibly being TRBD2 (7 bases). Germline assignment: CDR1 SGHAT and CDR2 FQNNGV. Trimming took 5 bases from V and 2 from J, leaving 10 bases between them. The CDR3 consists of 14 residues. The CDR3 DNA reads TGTGCCAGCAGCGGCGGGGGCGCCTACAATGAGCAGTTCTTC. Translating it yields CASSGGGAYNEQFF.

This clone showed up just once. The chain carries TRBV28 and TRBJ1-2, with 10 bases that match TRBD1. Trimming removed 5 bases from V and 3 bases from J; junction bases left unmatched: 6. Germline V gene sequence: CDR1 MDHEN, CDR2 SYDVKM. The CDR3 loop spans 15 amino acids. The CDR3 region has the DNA TGTGCCAGCAGTCCGAGACAGGGGGCGGACTATGGCTACACCTTC. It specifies CASSPRQGADYGYTF.

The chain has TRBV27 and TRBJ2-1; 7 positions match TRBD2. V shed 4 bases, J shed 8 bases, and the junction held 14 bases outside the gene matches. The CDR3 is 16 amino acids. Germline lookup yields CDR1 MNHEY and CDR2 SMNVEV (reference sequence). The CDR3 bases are TGTGCCAGCAGTTCATACCTTCGGACTAGTTCCGATGAGCAGTTCTTC. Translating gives CASSSYLRTSSDEQFF.

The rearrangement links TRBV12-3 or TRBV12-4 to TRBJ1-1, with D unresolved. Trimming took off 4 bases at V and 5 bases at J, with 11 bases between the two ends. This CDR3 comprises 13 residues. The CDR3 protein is CASSSPRSTEAFF. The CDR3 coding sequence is TGTGCCAGCAGTTCCCCGCGGTCAACTGAAGCTTTCTTT.

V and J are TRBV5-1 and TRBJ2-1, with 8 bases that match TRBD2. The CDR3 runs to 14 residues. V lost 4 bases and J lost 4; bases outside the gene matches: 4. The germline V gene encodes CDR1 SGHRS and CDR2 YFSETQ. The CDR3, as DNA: TGCGCCAGCAGCGCGGGACTAGGATACAATGAGCAGTTCTTC. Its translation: CASSAGLGYNEQFF.